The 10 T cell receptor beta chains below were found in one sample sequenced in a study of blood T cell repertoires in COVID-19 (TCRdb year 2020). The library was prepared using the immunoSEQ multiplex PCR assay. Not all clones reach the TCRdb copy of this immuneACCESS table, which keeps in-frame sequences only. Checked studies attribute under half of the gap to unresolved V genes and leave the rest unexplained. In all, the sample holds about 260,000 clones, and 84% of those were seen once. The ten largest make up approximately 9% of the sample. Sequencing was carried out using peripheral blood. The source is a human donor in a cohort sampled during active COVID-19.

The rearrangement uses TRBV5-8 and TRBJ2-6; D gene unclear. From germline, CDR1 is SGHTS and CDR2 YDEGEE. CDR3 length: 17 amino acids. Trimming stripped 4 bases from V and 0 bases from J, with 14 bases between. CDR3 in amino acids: CASSQLIVFSGANVLTF. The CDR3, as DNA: TGTGCCAGCAGCCAACTAATCGTATTCTCTGGGGCCAACGTCCTGACTTTC. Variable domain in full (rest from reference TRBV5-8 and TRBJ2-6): EAGVTQSPTHLIKTRGQQATLRCSPISGHTSVYWYQQALGLGLQFLLWYDEGEERNRGNFPPRFSGRQFPNYSSELNVNALELEDSALYLCASSQLIVFSGANVLTFGAGSRLTVL.

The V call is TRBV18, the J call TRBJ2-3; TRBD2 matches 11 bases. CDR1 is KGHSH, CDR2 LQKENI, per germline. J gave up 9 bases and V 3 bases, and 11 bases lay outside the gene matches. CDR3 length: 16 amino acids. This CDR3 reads CASSPQIPGTSGTQYF. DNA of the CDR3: TGTGCCAGCTCACCCCAAATCCCCGGGACTAGCGGAACGCAGTATTTT. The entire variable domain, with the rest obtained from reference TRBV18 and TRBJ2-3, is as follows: NAGVMQNPRHLVRRRGQEARLRCSPMKGHSHVYWYRQLPEEGLKFMVYLQKENIIDESGMPKERFSAEFPKEGPSILRIQQVVRGDSAAYFCASSPQIPGTSGTQYFGPGTRLTVL.

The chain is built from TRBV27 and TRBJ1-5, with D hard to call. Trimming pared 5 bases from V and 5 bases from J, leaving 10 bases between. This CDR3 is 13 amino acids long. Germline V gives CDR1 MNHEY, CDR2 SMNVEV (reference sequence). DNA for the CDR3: TGTGCCAGCAGTAGATACAAAGATCAGCCCCAGCATTTT. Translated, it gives CASSRYKDQPQHF.

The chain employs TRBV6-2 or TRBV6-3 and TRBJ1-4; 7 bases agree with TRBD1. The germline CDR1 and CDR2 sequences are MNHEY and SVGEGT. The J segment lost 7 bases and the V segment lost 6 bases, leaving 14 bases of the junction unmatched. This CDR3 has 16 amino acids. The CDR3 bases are TGTGCCAGCAGCCGGATCTGGACAGGATTACCTGAAAAACTGTTTTTT. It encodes CASSRIWTGLPEKLFF.

The CDR3 spells CASSEDRGQADTQYF. CDR3 nucleotide sequence: TGTGCCAGCAGTGAAGATAGGGGGCAGGCAGATACGCAGTATTTT. This chain connects TRBV6-1 to TRBJ2-3, with 7 bases that match TRBD1. J gave up 4 bases and V 1 base, and 5 bases lay outside the gene matches. The germline gives CDR1 MNHNS, CDR2 SASEGT. This CDR3 is built from 15 residues.

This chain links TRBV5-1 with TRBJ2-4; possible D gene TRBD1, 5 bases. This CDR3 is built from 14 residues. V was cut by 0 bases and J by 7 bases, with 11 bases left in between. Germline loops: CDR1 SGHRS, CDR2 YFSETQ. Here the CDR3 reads CASSLVSGLNIQYF. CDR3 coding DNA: TGCGCCAGCAGCTTGGTGTCAGGGTTGAACATTCAGTACTTC.

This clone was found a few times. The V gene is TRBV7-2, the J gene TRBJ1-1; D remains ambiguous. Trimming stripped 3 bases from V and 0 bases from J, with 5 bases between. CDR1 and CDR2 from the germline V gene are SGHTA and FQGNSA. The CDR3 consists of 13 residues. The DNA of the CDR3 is TGTGCCAGCAGCTTTAATTTGAACACTGAAGCTTTCTTT. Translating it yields CASSFNLNTEAFF.

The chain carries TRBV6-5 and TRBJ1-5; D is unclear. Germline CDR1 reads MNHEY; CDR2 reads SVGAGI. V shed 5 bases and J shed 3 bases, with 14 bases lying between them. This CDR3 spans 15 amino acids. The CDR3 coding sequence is TGTGCCAGCAGTCTTGAGGGCATCGTCAATCAGCCCCAGCATTTT. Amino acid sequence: CASSLEGIVNQPQHF.

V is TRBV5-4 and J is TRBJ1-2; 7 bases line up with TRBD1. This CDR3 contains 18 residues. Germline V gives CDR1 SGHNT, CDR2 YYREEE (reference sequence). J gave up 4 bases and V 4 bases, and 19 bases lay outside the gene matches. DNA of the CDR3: TGTGCCAGCAGCCCGGGTGGGACAGTCTTCCCGCTTCTCTATGGCTACACCTTC. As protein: CASSPGGTVFPLLYGYTF. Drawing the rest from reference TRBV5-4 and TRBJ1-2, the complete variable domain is ETGVTQSPTHLIKTRGQQVTLRCSSQSGHNTVSWYQQALGQGPQFIFQYYREEENGRGNFPPRFSGLQFPNYSSELNVNALELDDSALYLCASSPGGTVFPLLYGYTFGSGTRLTVV.

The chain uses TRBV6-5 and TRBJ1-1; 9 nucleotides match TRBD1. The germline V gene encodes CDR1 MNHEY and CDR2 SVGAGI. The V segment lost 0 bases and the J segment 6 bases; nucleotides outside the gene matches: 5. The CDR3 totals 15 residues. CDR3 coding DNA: TGTGCCAGCAGTTACTCGCGGGACAGGGTGGCTGAAGCTTTCTTT. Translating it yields CASSYSRDRVAEAFF.